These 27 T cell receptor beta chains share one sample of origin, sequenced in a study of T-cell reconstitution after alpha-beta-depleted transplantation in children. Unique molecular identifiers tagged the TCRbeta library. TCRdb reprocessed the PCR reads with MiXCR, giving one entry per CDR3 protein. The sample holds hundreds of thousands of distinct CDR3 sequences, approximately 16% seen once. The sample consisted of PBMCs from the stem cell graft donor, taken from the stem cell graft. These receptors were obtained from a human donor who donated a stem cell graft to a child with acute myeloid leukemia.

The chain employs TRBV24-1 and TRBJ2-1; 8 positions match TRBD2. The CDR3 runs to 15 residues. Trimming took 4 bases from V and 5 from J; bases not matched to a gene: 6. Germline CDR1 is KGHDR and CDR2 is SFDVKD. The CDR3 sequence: CATSEDGGGDNEQFF. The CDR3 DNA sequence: TGTGCCACCAGTGAAGACGGGGGGGGTGACAATGAGCAGTTCTTC.

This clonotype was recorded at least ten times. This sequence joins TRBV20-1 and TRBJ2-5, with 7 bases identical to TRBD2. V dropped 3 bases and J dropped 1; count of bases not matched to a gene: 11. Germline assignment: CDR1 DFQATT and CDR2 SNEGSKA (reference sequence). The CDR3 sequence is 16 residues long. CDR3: CSARLGGKPIQETQYF. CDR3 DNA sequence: TGCAGTGCTAGGCTCGGGGGGAAGCCCATCCAAGAGACCCAGTACTTC.

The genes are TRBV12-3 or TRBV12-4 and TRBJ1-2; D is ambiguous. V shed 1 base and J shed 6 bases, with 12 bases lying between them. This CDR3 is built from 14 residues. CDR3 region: CASSLGNVNHGYTF. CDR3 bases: TGTGCCAGCAGTTTAGGGAATGTAAATCATGGCTACACCTTC.

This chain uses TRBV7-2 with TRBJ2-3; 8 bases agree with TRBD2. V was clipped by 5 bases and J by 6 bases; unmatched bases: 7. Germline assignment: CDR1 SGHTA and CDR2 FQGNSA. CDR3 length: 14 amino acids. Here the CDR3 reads CASSVLAGGDTQYF. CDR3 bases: TGTGCCAGCAGCGTCCTGGCGGGGGGCGATACGCAGTATTTT.

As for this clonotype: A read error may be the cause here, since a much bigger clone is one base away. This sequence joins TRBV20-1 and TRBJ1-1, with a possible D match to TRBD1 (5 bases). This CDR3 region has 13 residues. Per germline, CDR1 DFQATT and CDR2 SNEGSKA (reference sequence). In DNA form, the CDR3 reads TGCAGGGCTCCGACAGATCTAAACACTGACGCTTTCTTT. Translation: CRAPTDLNTDAFF.

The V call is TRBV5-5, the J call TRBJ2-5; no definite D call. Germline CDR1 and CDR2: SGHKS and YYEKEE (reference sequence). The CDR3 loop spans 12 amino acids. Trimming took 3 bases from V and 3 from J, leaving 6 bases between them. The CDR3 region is CASSWVEETQYF. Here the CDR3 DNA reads TGTGCCAGCAGCTGGGTGGAAGAGACCCAGTACTTC. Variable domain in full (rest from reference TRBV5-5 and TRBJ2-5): DAGVTQSPTHLIKTRGQQVTLRCSPISGHKSVSWYQQVLGQGPQFIFQYYEKEERGRGNFPDRFSARQFPNYSSELNVNALLLGDSALYLCASSWVEETQYFGPGTRLLVL.

CDR3 in amino acids: CASSEAFDRTYEQYV. Here the CDR3 DNA reads TGTGCCAGCAGTGAAGCGTTCGACAGGACCTACGAGCAGTACGTC. The rearrangement joins TRBV6-1 to TRBJ2-7; possibly TRBD1 for D (6 bases). The CDR3 spans 15 residues. V lost 0 bases to trimming and J lost 2 bases, with 11 bases between them. In germline, CDR1 is MNHNS, CDR2 SASEGT.

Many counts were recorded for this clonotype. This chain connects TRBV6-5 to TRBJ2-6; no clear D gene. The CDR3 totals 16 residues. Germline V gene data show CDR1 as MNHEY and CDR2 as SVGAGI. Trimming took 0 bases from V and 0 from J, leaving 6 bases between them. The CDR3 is CASSYSWGSGANVLTF. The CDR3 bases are TGTGCCAGCAGTTACTCGTGGGGCTCTGGGGCCAACGTCCTGACTTTC.

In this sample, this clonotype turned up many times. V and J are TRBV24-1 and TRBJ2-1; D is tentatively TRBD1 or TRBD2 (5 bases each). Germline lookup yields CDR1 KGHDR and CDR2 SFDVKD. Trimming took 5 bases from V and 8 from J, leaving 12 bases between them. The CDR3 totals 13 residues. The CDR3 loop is CATSASGRDEQFF. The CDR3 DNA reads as TGTGCCACCAGTGCGTCGGGGCGGGATGAGCAGTTCTTC.

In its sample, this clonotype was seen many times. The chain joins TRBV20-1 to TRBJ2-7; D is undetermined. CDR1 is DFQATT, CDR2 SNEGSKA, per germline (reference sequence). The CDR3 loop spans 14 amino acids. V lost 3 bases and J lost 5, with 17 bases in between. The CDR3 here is CSASGFLDSNEQYF. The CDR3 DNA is TGCAGTGCTAGTGGGTTCCTAGATTCGAACGAGCAGTACTTC.

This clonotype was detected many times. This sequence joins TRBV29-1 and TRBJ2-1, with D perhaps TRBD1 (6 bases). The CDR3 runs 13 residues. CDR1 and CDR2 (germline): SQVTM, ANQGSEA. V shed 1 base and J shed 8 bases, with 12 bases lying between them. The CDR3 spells CSVEGTDGHEQFF. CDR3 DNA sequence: TGCAGCGTTGAAGGGACAGACGGTCATGAGCAGTTCTTC.

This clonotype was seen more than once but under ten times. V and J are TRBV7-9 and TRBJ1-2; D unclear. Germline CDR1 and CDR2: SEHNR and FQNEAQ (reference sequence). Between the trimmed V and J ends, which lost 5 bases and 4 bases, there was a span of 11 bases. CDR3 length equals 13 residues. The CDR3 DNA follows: TGTGCCAGCAGCCCGGTCGGAGTCTATGGCTACACCTTC. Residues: CASSPVGVYGYTF.

CDR3 residues: CSARDLREGNEKLFF. The CDR3 bases are TGCAGTGCTAGAGATCTGAGGGAGGGGAATGAAAAACTGTTTTTT. The rearrangement links TRBV20-1 to TRBJ1-4; weak D call: TRBD1 (5 bases). Trimming removed 0 bases from V and 5 bases from J, with 13 bases in between. Germline V CDR1 and CDR2: DFQATT, SNEGSKA (reference sequence). The CDR3 consists of 15 residues.

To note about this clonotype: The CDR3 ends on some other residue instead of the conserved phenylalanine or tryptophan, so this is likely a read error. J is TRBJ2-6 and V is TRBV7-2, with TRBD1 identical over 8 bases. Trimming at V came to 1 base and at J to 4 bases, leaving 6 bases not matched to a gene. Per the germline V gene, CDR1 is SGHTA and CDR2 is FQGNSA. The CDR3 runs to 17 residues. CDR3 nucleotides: TGTGCCAGCAGCTTAGGAACAGGGGGTGGAGGGGCCAACGTCCTGACTTCC. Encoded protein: CASSLGTGGGGANVLTS.

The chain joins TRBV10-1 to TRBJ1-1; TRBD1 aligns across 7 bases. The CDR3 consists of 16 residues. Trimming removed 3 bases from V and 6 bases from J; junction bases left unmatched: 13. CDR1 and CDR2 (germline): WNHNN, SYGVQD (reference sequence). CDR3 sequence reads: CASSDGTVGSVPEAFF. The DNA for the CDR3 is TGCGCCAGCAGTGATGGGACAGTTGGTTCGGTCCCTGAAGCTTTCTTT.

The CDR3 nucleotides are TGCGCCAGCAGCCAAGATCCGGGACACTCCTACGAGCAGTACGTC. This codes for CASSQDPGHSYEQYV. This sequence joins TRBV4-1 and TRBJ2-7, with TRBD1 as a possible D gene (6 bases). Germline loops: CDR1 MGHRA, CDR2 YSYEKL. With 0 bases removed from V and 0 bases from J, the gap between germline ends came to 9 bases. This CDR3 contains 15 residues.

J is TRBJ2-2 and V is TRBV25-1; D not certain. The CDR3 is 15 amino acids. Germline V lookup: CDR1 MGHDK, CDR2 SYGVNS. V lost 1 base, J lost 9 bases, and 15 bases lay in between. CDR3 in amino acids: CASSEFLGQARELFF. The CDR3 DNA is TGTGCCAGCAGTGAATTTTTAGGGCAGGCGAGGGAGCTGTTTTTT.

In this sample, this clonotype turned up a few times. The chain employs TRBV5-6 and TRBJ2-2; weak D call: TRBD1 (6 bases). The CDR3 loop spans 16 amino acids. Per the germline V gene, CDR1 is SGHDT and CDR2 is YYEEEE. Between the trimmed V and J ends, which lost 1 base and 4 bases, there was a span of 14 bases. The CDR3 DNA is TGTGCCAGCAGCTTGAACAGGGCGGTCGGCACCGGGGAGCTGTTTTTT. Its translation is CASSLNRAVGTGELFF.

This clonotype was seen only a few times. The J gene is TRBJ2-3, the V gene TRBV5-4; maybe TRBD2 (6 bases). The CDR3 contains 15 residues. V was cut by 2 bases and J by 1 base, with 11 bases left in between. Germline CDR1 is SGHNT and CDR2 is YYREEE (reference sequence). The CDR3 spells CASSLNPGGTDTQYF. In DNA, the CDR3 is TGTGCCAGCAGCTTAAATCCGGGGGGCACAGATACGCAGTATTTT.

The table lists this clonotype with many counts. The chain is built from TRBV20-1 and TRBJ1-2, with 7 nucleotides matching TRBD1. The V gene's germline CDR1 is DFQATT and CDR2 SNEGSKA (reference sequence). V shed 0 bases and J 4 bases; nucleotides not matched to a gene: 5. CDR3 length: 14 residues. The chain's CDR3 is CSAREDRRAYGYTF. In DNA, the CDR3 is TGCAGTGCTAGAGAGGACAGGAGGGCCTATGGCTACACCTTC.

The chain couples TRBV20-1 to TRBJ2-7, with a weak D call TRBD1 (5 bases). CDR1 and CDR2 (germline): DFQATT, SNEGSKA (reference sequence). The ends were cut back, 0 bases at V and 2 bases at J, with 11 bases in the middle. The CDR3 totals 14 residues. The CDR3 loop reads CSARDYLTAYEQYV. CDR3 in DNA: TGCAGTGCTAGAGATTACTTGACAGCCTACGAGCAGTACGTC.

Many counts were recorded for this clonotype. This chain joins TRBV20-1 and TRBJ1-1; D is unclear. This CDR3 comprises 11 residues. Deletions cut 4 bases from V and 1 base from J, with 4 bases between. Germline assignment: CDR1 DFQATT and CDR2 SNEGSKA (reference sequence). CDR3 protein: CSAIENTEAFF. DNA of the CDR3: TGCAGTGCTATAGAGAACACTGAAGCTTTCTTT.

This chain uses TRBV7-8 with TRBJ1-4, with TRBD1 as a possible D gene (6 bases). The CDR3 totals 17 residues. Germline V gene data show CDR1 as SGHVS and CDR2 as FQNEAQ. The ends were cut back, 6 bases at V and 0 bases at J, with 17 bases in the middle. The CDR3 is CASRATRGYPTNEKLFF. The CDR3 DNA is TGTGCCAGCAGAGCGACCAGGGGCTATCCAACTAATGAAAAACTGTTTTTT.

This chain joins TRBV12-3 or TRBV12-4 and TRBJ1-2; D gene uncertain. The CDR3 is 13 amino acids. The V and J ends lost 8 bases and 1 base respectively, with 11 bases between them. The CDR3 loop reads CASCEGFNYGYTF. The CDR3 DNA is TGTGCCAGCTGCGAAGGCTTTAACTATGGCTACACCTTC.

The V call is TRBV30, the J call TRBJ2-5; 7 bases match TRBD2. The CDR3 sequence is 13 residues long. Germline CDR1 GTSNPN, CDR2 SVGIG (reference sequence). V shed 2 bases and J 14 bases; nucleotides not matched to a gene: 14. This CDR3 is CAWSTGAMSGDYF. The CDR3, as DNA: TGTGCCTGGAGTACTGGGGCTATGAGCGGGGATTACTTC.

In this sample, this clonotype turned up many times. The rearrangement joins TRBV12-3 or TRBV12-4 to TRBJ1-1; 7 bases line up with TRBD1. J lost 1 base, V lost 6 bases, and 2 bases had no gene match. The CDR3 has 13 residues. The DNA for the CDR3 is TGTGCCAGCAGCGACAGGGCGAACACTGAAGCTTTCTTT. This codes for CASSDRANTEAFF.

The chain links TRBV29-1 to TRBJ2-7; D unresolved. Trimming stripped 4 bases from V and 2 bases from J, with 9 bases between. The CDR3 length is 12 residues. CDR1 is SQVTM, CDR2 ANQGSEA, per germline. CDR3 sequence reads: CSVVGSTYEQYF. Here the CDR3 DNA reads TGCAGCGTTGTGGGCAGTACCTACGAGCAGTACTTC.